These 8 T cell receptor beta chains were all obtained from the same sample, sequenced in a study of cytomegalovirus exposure and HLA in healthy donors. The primer mix had 60 Vbeta and 13 Jbeta primers. Some clones are missing from TCRdb's copy, which holds only in-frame ones; the method was immunoSEQ multiplex PCR. The sample gives around 150,000 clones, 70% to 85% of which show up once; roughly 1.9% is in the top ten. The sequencing input was PBMCs. The receptors originated from a man aged 35-49 years in good health and CMV-seronegative.

The chain has TRBV5-4 and TRBJ2-3; 10 nucleotides align to TRBD2. CDR3 length: 16 amino acids. Germline CDR1 and CDR2: SGHNT and YYREEE (reference sequence). The V and J ends lost 4 bases and 4 bases, in that order; junction bases with no gene match: 9. CDR3 protein: CASSGGTSVLPDTQYF. In nucleotides, the CDR3 is TGTGCCAGCAGCGGCGGGACTAGCGTTCTTCCAGATACGCAGTATTTT.

This chain joins TRBV6-1 and TRBJ2-2, with D perhaps matching TRBD2 (5 bases). V lost 1 base and J 3 bases, leaving 12 bases between the germline ends. This CDR3 comprises 16 residues. Germline V gives CDR1 MNHNS, CDR2 SASEGT. CDR3 nucleotides: TGTGCCAGCAGTGAAGAAGCGGCCGCCTACACCGGGGAGCTGTTTTTT. It specifies CASSEEAAAYTGELFF.

This clone was observed once. This chain uses TRBV2 with TRBJ1-5; TRBD1 aligns across 9 bases. The germline V gene encodes CDR1 SNHLY and CDR2 FYNNEI. The V gene end was trimmed by 7 bases and the J gene end by 6 bases; junction bases not matched to a gene: 10. The CDR3 loop spans 15 amino acids. The CDR3 DNA sequence: TGTGCCAGCACCCTGACAGGGGGTAGGGGTCAGCCCCAGCATTTT. Protein sequence: CASTLTGGRGQPQHF.

The chain is built from TRBV6-6 and TRBJ2-1; D perhaps matches TRBD1 (6 bases). V was cut by 9 bases and J by 0 bases, with 12 bases left in between. The length of the CDR3 is 14 residues. Germline V gene data show CDR1 as MNHNY and CDR2 as SVGAGI (reference sequence). The CDR3 DNA is TGTGCCAGTTTTGGGGGCAGCTCCTACAATGAGCAGTTCTTC. It specifies CASFGGSSYNEQFF.

The chain employs TRBV30 and TRBJ1-2; tentatively, D is TRBD1 (6 bases). Germline assignment: CDR1 GTSNPN and CDR2 SVGIG (reference sequence). Trimming left V 1 base short and J 2 bases short, with 17 bases between. This CDR3 comprises 16 residues. Here the CDR3 reads CAWSARPGDPNYGYTF. In nucleotides, the CDR3 is TGTGCCTGGAGTGCACGCCCAGGGGACCCGAACTATGGCTACACCTTC.

The V gene is TRBV5-6, the J gene TRBJ2-5; D is ambiguous. The V gene's germline CDR1 is SGHDT and CDR2 YYEEEE. The CDR3 contains 14 residues. Trimming stripped 0 bases from V and 1 base from J, with 7 bases between. CDR3 nucleotides: TGTGCCAGCAGCTTGGCCGCACTCCAAGAGACCCAGTACTTC. Amino acid sequence: CASSLAALQETQYF.

The chain combines TRBV4-1 with TRBJ2-1; D gene uncertain. This CDR3 is 17 amino acids long. Germline V lookup: CDR1 MGHRA, CDR2 YSYEKL. With 0 bases removed from V and 0 bases from J, the gap between germline ends came to 12 bases. CDR3 in amino acids: CASSQDPPGSSYNEQFF. CDR3 bases: TGCGCCAGCAGCCAAGATCCCCCGGGTAGCTCCTACAATGAGCAGTTCTTC.

The chain recombines TRBV5-4 with TRBJ2-7; maybe TRBD2 (5 bases). Trimming took off 2 bases at V and 6 bases at J, with 18 bases between the two ends. This CDR3 spans 15 amino acids. From germline, CDR1 is SGHNT and CDR2 YYREEE (reference sequence). Here the CDR3 DNA reads TGTGCCAGCAGCTTAGGTGGGAGACTGCCTACCGAGCAGTACTTC. This encodes CASSLGGRLPTEQYF. Drawing the rest from reference TRBV5-4 and TRBJ2-7, the complete variable domain is ETGVTQSPTHLIKTRGQQVTLRCSSQSGHNTVSWYQQALGQGPQFIFQYYREEENGRGNFPPRFSGLQFPNYSSELNVNALELDDSALYLCASSLGGRLPTEQYFGPGTRLTVT.